The rows below give T cell receptor beta chains drawn from one sample of a study of shared clonotypes between healthy human individuals. Assay used: immunoSEQ multiplex PCR; TCRdb lists only in-frame clones, some missing. The table has 980,000 or so clones, about 80% seen once. The specimen was memory CD4+ T cells sorted from blood. The receptors come from a man aged 18 to 35 in good health. Both conserved end residues are part of each CDR3. The D gene is left open where the match is weak. Only part of the rows carry a size: once, few, many, or a class if the clone is expanded.

>TRBV18|NA|many|TRBJ2-7
CASSPPDRPYEQYF
TGTGCCAGCTCACCACCGGACCGGCCCTACGAGCAGTACTTC
>TRBV28|NA|few|TRBJ2-7
CASATGPVYEQYF
TGTGCCAGCGCGACAGGACCCGTCTACGAGCAGTACTTC
>TRBV7-9|NA|NA|TRBJ1-5
CASSLEGVEQPQHF
TGTGCCAGCAGCTTAGAAGGGGTGGAACAGCCCCAGCATTTT
>TRBV7-2|TRBD1|NA|TRBJ1-3
CASSLEGTARGNTIYF
TGTGCCAGCAGCTTAGAGGGGACAGCTCGGGGAAACACCATATATTTT
>TRBV5-1|NA|NA|TRBJ2-2
CASSLLTGVARSGELFF
TGCGCCAGCAGCTTGCTGACGGGGGTAGCCCGGTCCGGGGAGCTGTTTTTT
>TRBV5-1|TRBD2|NA|TRBJ2-3
CASSLDLAGGTDTQYF
TGCGCCAGCAGCTTGGATCTAGCGGGAGGCACAGATACGCAGTATTTT
>TRBV5-4|TRBD2|NA|TRBJ2-5
CASSLRTSGRQTQYF
TGTGCCAGCAGCTTGAGGACTAGCGGGAGACAGACCCAGTACTTC
>TRBV5-4|NA|once|TRBJ2-1
CASSLEGGINEQFF
TGTGCCAGCAGCTTGGAAGGCGGGATCAATGAGCAGTTCTTC
>TRBV30|NA|NA|TRBJ1-2
CAWSVFRGDGYTF
TGTGCCTGGAGTGTCTTTCGGGGTGATGGCTACACCTTC
>TRBV19|NA|NA|TRBJ1-2
CASSPATASYGYTF
TGTGCCAGTAGTCCGGCCACAGCGTCTTATGGCTACACCTTC
>TRBV4-1|NA|many|TRBJ1-6
CASSQTTLNSPLHF
TGCGCCAGCAGCCAAACGACCCTTAATTCACCCCTCCACTTT
>TRBV4-2|NA|NA|TRBJ2-6
CASSQEVMSLSGANVLTF
TGTGCCAGCAGCCAAGAAGTGATGAGCCTCTCTGGGGCCAACGTCCTGACTTTC
>TRBV7-3|NA|NA|TRBJ2-1
CASRSDSGTENEQFF
TGTGCCAGCAGATCTGATAGCGGCACGGAGAATGAGCAGTTCTTC
>TRBV10-3|NA|NA|TRBJ1-1
CAISVSSGGGTEAFF
TGTGCCATCAGTGTTTCTTCGGGGGGAGGCACTGAAGCTTTCTTT
>TRBV5-1|NA|NA|TRBJ2-7
CASSLASNYEQYF
TGCGCCAGCAGCTTGGCTAGCAACTACGAGCAGTACTTC
>TRBV5-1|TRBD1|NA|TRBJ1-1
CASSSRDSVSEAFF
TGCGCCAGCAGCTCCCGGGACAGTGTCTCTGAAGCTTTCTTT
>TRBV5-4|NA|once|TRBJ1-1
CASSLYRNTEAFF
TGTGCCAGCAGCTTATACAGGAACACTGAAGCTTTCTTT
>TRBV29-1|NA|NA|TRBJ1-2
CSAVGRERGGYGYTF
TGCAGCGCGGTTGGAAGGGAGCGGGGGGGCTATGGCTACACCTTC
>TRBV6-1|NA|NA|TRBJ1-1
CASSEVRGNTEAFF
TGTGCCAGCAGTGAAGTCAGGGGGAACACTGAAGCTTTCTTT
>TRBV2|TRBD2|NA|TRBJ2-2
CASSDLIAGDTGELFF
TGTGCCAGCAGTGATTTAATAGCGGGGGACACCGGGGAGCTGTTTTTT
>TRBV6-6|NA|many|TRBJ2-1
CASKLGYNEQFF
TGTGCCAGCAAGCTAGGGTACAATGAGCAGTTCTTC
>TRBV5-4|TRBD2|NA|TRBJ2-1
CASSLGLARSYNEQFF
TGTGCCAGCAGCTTGGGACTAGCGCGCTCCTACAATGAGCAGTTCTTC
>TRBV19|NA|few|TRBJ1-6
CASSIATGKVGSPLHF
TGTGCCAGTAGTATCGCCACAGGGAAGGTTGGATCACCCCTCCACTTT